The present TCR beta chain was sequenced within a study of identical twins. The study, taken as a whole, reports: Fewer insertions characterized abundant cord blood beta clonotypes, whereas memory repertoires showed none. Modelling approaches yielded underestimates of out-of-frame TCR alpha sharing between monozygotic twins.

This CDR3 comprises 18 residues. CDR1 and CDR2 from the germline V gene are LGHNA and YNFKEQ. V lost 4 bases to trimming and J lost 0 bases; unmatched junction nucleotides: 7. TCRdb fed the 5' RACE reads into MiXCR, producing one record per CDR3 protein. The sample records approximately 94,000 distinct CDR3 sequences, 5.9% being singletons. This clonotype occurred many times. Its antigen is still unknown. The receptor was derived from a woman between 45 and 60 years old in good health. The sample was memory T cells sorted from blood. The chain recombines TRBV4-2 with TRBJ2-4, with 12 bases matching TRBD1. Here the CDR3 DNA reads TGTGCCAGCAGCCCCGGGACAGGGGGCGATTTAGCCAAAAACATTCAGTACTTC. It codes for CASSPGTGGDLAKNIQYF.